The 32 T cell receptor beta chains presented below share a single source sample, sequenced in a study of blood T cell repertoires in COVID-19. Assay used: immunoSEQ multiplex PCR; TCRdb lists only in-frame clones, some missing. The table lists 400,000 to 450,000 clones, 75% to 90% of them singletons. Material for sequencing was peripheral blood. These receptors were obtained from a woman in her 30s with active or convalescent COVID-19.

This sequence joins TRBV5-1 and TRBJ1-1; D remains ambiguous. Deletions cut 3 bases from V and 2 bases from J, with 17 bases between. Germline CDR1 is SGHRS and CDR2 is YFSETQ. The CDR3 spans 16 residues. The CDR3 loop reads CASSSPNTSKNTEAFF. The CDR3 DNA is TGCGCCAGCAGCTCCCCCAACACGTCAAAAAACACTGAAGCTTTCTTT.

V is TRBV3-1 (or the pseudogene TRBV3-2) and J is TRBJ2-1; TRBD2 agrees at 7 bases. The CDR3 spans 16 residues. J was trimmed by 7 bases and V by 2 bases; bases with no gene match: 11. Germline CDR1 LGHDT, CDR2 YNNKEL (reference sequence). CDR3 in DNA: TGTGCCAGCAGCCAATTAAACGGGAGGAAGACGAATGAGCAGTTCTTC. It yields the protein CASSQLNGRKTNEQFF.

The chain carries TRBV9 and TRBJ1-2, with a tentative D call TRBD1 (6 bases). The germline CDR1 and CDR2 sequences are SGDLS and YYNGEE. Trimming cost V 3 bases and J 4 bases, with 13 bases left between them. The CDR3 runs 14 residues. The CDR3 sequence: CASSGLDRSYGYTF. The CDR3 DNA follows: TGTGCCAGCAGCGGATTAGACAGGTCCTATGGCTACACCTTC.

The rearrangement uses TRBV3-1 (or the pseudogene TRBV3-2) and TRBJ2-5; TRBD2 aligns across 9 bases. The germline gives CDR1 LGHDT, CDR2 YNNKEL (reference sequence). V shed 1 base and J 5 bases; nucleotides not matched to a gene: 8. The CDR3 is made up of 16 amino acids. CDR3 bases: TGTGCCAGCAGCCAAGCCGCTAGCGGGGTGGGGGAGACCCAGTACTTC. Translated: CASSQAASGVGETQYF.

V usage is TRBV11-3 and J usage is TRBJ2-3, with D possibly TRBD2 on 5 matching bases. There are 14 residues in the CDR3. CDR1 is SGHNT and CDR2 is YENEEA in the germline V gene. The V end was cut by 5 bases, the J end by 1 base, with 10 bases between. DNA for the CDR3: TGTGCCAGCAGCCCAGCGGAGCGCACAGATACGCAGTATTTT. Its translation is CASSPAERTDTQYF. Full variable domain (outside the CDR3, taken from reference TRBV11-3 and TRBJ2-3): EAGVVQSPRYKIIEKKQPVAFWCNPISGHNTLYWYLQNLGQGPELLIRYENEEAVDDSQLPKDRFSAERLKGVDSTLKIQPAELGDSAVYLCASSPAERTDTQYFGPGTRLTVL.

The chain carries TRBV6-2 or TRBV6-3 and TRBJ1-1; TRBD1 matches at 11 bases. Unmatched junction bases numbered 5, after V lost 0 bases and J lost 5 bases. Germline values: CDR1 MNHEY, CDR2 SVGEGT. CDR3 length: 16 residues. The CDR3 sequence is CASSYSRDRGWTEAFF. The CDR3 DNA is TGTGCCAGCAGTTACTCACGGGACAGGGGGTGGACTGAAGCTTTCTTT.

The chain employs TRBV6-1 and TRBJ1-1; 7 bases agree with TRBD1. V shed 3 bases, J shed 7 bases, and the junction held 11 bases outside the gene matches. This CDR3 is 15 amino acids long. Germline-derived CDR1 and CDR2 are MNHNS and SASEGT. The CDR3 DNA reads TGTGCCAGCAGTGAGACAGGGCAGGGGGTCCTTGAAGCTTTCTTT. Its translation is CASSETGQGVLEAFF.

The genes are TRBV21-1 and TRBJ2-3; the D call in the table, TRBD2, was not verified against the DNA. TRBV21-1 is a documented pseudogene. The CDR3 is 12 amino acids. Written as DNA, the CDR3 is TGTGCCAGCAGCCCCTCCACAGATACGCAGTATTTT. It encodes CASSPSTDTQYF.

V usage is TRBV4-1 and J usage is TRBJ2-7; D is possibly TRBD1 (6 bases). Germline V gives CDR1 MGHRA, CDR2 YSYEKL. Trimming took off 4 bases at V and 4 bases at J, with 20 bases between the two ends. CDR3 size: 16 residues. The CDR3 region is CASSLGPGVIGYEQYF. DNA for the CDR3: TGCGCCAGCAGCCTCGGACCAGGGGTAATTGGGTACGAGCAGTACTTC.

The V call is TRBV3-1 (or the pseudogene TRBV3-2), the J call TRBJ2-7; 10 positions agree with TRBD1. Germline trimming cut 3 bases from V and 3 bases from J; bases unmatched to any gene: 5. CDR1 is LGHDT, CDR2 YNNKEL, per germline (reference sequence). CDR3 length: 15 residues. In nucleotides, the CDR3 is TGTGCCAGCAGCCAGGGACAGGGGACGATCTACGAGCAGTACTTC. It encodes CASSQGQGTIYEQYF.

The chain recombines TRBV5-1 with TRBJ1-2; D possibly corresponds to TRBD1 (6 bases). CDR3 length equals 16 residues. In germline, CDR1 is SGHRS, CDR2 YFSETQ. V dropped 0 bases and J dropped 3 bases, with 15 bases sitting between them. CDR3 in DNA: TGCGCCAGCAGCTTGGGGACAGAACTAACACACTATGGCTACACCTTC. Translation gives CASSLGTELTHYGYTF.

The CDR3 is CASSLRSRDYGYTF. In DNA, the CDR3 is TGTGCCAGCAGCTTGCGGAGTCGAGACTATGGCTACACCTTC. This rearrangement joins TRBV5-8 to TRBJ1-2; D call uncertain. Trimming shortened V by 1 base and J by 3 bases, and 10 bases separated the two germline ends. CDR1 is SGHTS and CDR2 is YDEGEE in the germline V gene. CDR3 length: 14 amino acids. Using reference TRBV5-8 and TRBJ1-2 for the parts outside the CDR3, the full variable domain is EAGVTQSPTHLIKTRGQQATLRCSPISGHTSVYWYQQALGLGLQFLLWYDEGEERNRGNFPPRFSGRQFPNYSSELNVNALELEDSALYLCASSLRSRDYGYTFGSGTRLTVV.

The V and J genes are TRBV4-1 and TRBJ2-2, with 7 nucleotides matching TRBD1. J gave up 1 base and V 4 bases, and 3 bases lay outside the gene matches. Germline V lookup: CDR1 MGHRA, CDR2 YSYEKL. The CDR3 has 15 amino acids. The CDR3 DNA sequence: TGCGCCAGCAGCCCCGGGACAGTGAACACCGGGGAGCTGTTTTTT. This encodes CASSPGTVNTGELFF.

The rearrangement uses TRBV2 and TRBJ2-7; weak D call: TRBD1 (5 bases). CDR1 and CDR2 from the germline V gene are SNHLY and FYNNEI. The CDR3 has 12 residues. Between the trimmed V and J ends, which lost 4 bases and 6 bases, there was a span of 10 bases. This chain's CDR3 is CASSGGLVEQYF. DNA of the CDR3: TGTGCCAGCAGTGGGGGCCTCGTCGAGCAGTACTTC.

Comment on this clone: Distinct nucleotide sequences in the sample also encode this CDR3. V usage is TRBV12-3 or TRBV12-4 and J usage is TRBJ1-1; TRBD1 agrees at 8 bases. V lost 5 bases to trimming and J lost 8 bases; unmatched junction nucleotides: 4. The CDR3 consists of 12 residues. CDR3 coding DNA: TGTGCCAGCAGTCCGACAGGGGCAGAAGCTTTCTTT. Translating gives CASSPTGAEAFF.

The chain carries TRBV5-1 and TRBJ2-7; D may be TRBD1 (6 bases). The V gene's germline CDR1 is SGHRS and CDR2 YFSETQ. Deletions cut 4 bases from V and 4 bases from J, with 24 bases between. CDR3 length: 17 amino acids. The chain's CDR3 is CASSTTRTGPGQYEQYF. The DNA for the CDR3 is TGCGCCAGCAGCACCACCCGCACAGGGCCCGGGCAGTACGAGCAGTACTTC.

This clone has a handful of counts. This chain connects TRBV21-1 to TRBJ1-3; the table's D call, TRBD1, was not checked against the DNA. TRBV21-1 is a pseudogene locus. This CDR3 has 17 amino acids. This CDR3 reads CASSKVRRGRFGNTIYF. CDR3 in DNA: TGTGCCAGCAGCAAAGTTAGGAGGGGGCGATTCGGAAACACCATATATTTT.

The chain recombines TRBV10-1 with TRBJ1-2, with 7 bases aligning to TRBD1. V was pared by 0 bases and J by 7 bases, with 2 bases of the junction left unmatched. The CDR3 totals 13 residues. The germline gives CDR1 WNHNN, CDR2 SYGVQD (reference sequence). The CDR3 region has the DNA TGCGCCAGCAGTGAGTCTAGGACAGGTGGCTACACCTTC. This sequence encodes CASSESRTGGYTF.

The chain recombines TRBV4-1 with TRBJ2-7; tentative D call: TRBD2 (6 bases). The CDR3 is made up of 15 amino acids. The V end was cut by 0 bases, the J end by 7 bases, with 16 bases between. The germline V gene has CDR1 MGHRA and CDR2 YSYEKL. CDR3 nucleotide sequence: TGCGCCAGCAGCCAAGAGGGCCTAGGGAGGCGGGAGCAGTACTTC. Translated, it gives CASSQEGLGRREQYF.

The chain is built from TRBV28 and TRBJ1-5; no definite D call. CDR3 length: 14 residues. Trimming stripped 2 bases from V and 1 base from J, with 6 bases between. Germline CDR1 MDHEN, CDR2 SYDVKM. DNA for the CDR3: TGTGCCAGCAGTTTACAGCGGAGCAATCAGCCCCAGCATTTT. It codes for CASSLQRSNQPQHF.

This chain connects TRBV5-4 to TRBJ1-2; TRBD1 aligns across 9 bases. CDR1 is SGHNT, CDR2 YYREEE, per germline (reference sequence). The CDR3 loop spans 13 amino acids. V was clipped by 0 bases and J by 8 bases; unmatched bases: 2. The CDR3 DNA follows: TGTGCCAGCAGCTTGGACGGACAGGGGGGCTACACCTTC. It translates to CASSLDGQGGYTF.

The V gene is TRBV18, the J gene TRBJ2-7; 7 bases line up with TRBD1. Trimming at V came to 2 bases and at J to 4 bases, leaving 8 bases not matched to a gene. Germline V gives CDR1 KGHSH, CDR2 LQKENI. The CDR3 has 15 residues. CDR3 in DNA: TGTGCCAGCTCACCAGGGGTAAGGGGGCGGTACGAGCAGTACTTC. Its translation: CASSPGVRGRYEQYF.

This chain connects TRBV19 to TRBJ1-1, with 8 positions matching TRBD1. The CDR3 has 13 residues. V was pared by 10 bases and J by 1 base, with 5 bases of the junction left unmatched. Germline V gives CDR1 LNHDA, CDR2 SQIVND (reference sequence). The CDR3: CATGGSGNTEAFF. CDR3 in DNA: TGTGCCACAGGGGGCTCTGGGAACACTGAAGCTTTCTTT.

The chain uses TRBV7-9 and TRBJ2-7; no definite D call. With 5 bases removed from V and 0 bases from J, the gap between germline ends came to 5 bases. Per germline, CDR1 SEHNR and CDR2 FQNEAQ (reference sequence). The CDR3 runs 12 residues. The CDR3 region is CASSGGSYEQYF. The DNA for the CDR3 is TGTGCCAGCAGCGGCGGCTCCTACGAGCAGTACTTC.

The V gene is TRBV7-9, the J gene TRBJ2-1; TRBD2 matches 8 bases. Trimming removed 0 bases from V and 4 bases from J; junction bases left unmatched: 5. The germline CDR1 and CDR2 sequences are SEHNR and FQNEAQ (reference sequence). CDR3 length: 16 amino acids. In DNA, the CDR3 is TGTGCCAGCAGCTTAGCCCAAGCGGGAGAATACAATGAGCAGTTCTTC. Its protein is CASSLAQAGEYNEQFF.

As DNA, the CDR3 is TGTGCCAGCAGCCAAGGGAGCGGGAGTGCTGGAGATACGCAGTATTTT. This codes for CASSQGSGSAGDTQYF. The chain uses TRBV4-2 and TRBJ2-3; 8 positions match TRBD2. V dropped 1 base and J dropped 5; count of bases not matched to a gene: 8. CDR3 length equals 16 residues. Germline assignment: CDR1 LGHNA and CDR2 YNFKEQ.

The chain joins TRBV18 to TRBJ2-3; 9 nucleotides agree with TRBD2. Per germline, CDR1 KGHSH and CDR2 LQKENI. This CDR3 is built from 15 residues. J gave up 4 bases and V 2 bases, and 4 bases lay outside the gene matches. The CDR3 loop reads CASSPATSGADTQYF. The CDR3 DNA reads as TGTGCCAGCTCACCAGCGACTAGCGGCGCAGATACGCAGTATTTT.

The gene calls are TRBV3-1 (or the pseudogene TRBV3-2) and TRBJ1-4; 7 bases line up with TRBD1. Germline trimming cut 3 bases from V and 8 bases from J; bases unmatched to any gene: 9. CDR1 is LGHDT, CDR2 YNNKEL, per germline (reference sequence). CDR3 length equals 15 residues. In DNA, the CDR3 is TGTGCCAGCAGCCAGGATACAGGGGTGGGGGAAAAACTGTTTTTT. Protein sequence: CASSQDTGVGEKLFF.

The J gene is TRBJ2-7, the V gene TRBV29-1; the D is unclear. With 0 bases removed from V and 3 bases from J, the gap between germline ends came to 9 bases. Germline V CDR1 and CDR2: SQVTM, ANQGSEA. The CDR3 sequence is 13 residues long. The CDR3: CSVEDPDGYEQYF. In nucleotides, the CDR3 is TGCAGCGTTGAAGATCCAGATGGCTACGAGCAGTACTTC.

This rearrangement joins TRBV19 to TRBJ2-6; 13 positions agree with TRBD2. CDR1 and CDR2 from the germline V gene are LNHDA and SQIVND (reference sequence). The CDR3 has 19 residues. The trim removed 3 bases at V and 2 bases at J, leaving 7 bases unmatched. CDR3 residues: CASSILTSGRAPGANVLTF. The CDR3 nucleotides are TGTGCCAGTAGTATCCTAACTAGCGGGAGGGCCCCTGGGGCCAACGTCCTGACTTTC.

This clone was seen only once. The chain recombines TRBV3-1 (or the pseudogene TRBV3-2) with TRBJ1-2, with 7 bases identical to TRBD1. The CDR3 runs 13 residues. Germline CDR1 reads LGHDT; CDR2 reads YNNKEL (reference sequence). V shed 4 bases, J shed 7 bases, and the junction held 6 bases outside the gene matches. In DNA, the CDR3 is TGTGCCAGCAGCCTCCGGGACAGCCGTGGCTACACCTTC. It yields the protein CASSLRDSRGYTF.

The chain has TRBV6-1 and TRBJ2-7; 8 positions agree with TRBD1. J gave up 2 bases and V 3 bases, and 3 bases lay outside the gene matches. This CDR3 is built from 14 residues. Germline V lookup: CDR1 MNHNS, CDR2 SASEGT. The CDR3 sequence is CASSDTGGPYEQYF. In DNA form, the CDR3 reads TGTGCCAGCAGTGATACAGGGGGTCCCTACGAGCAGTACTTC.